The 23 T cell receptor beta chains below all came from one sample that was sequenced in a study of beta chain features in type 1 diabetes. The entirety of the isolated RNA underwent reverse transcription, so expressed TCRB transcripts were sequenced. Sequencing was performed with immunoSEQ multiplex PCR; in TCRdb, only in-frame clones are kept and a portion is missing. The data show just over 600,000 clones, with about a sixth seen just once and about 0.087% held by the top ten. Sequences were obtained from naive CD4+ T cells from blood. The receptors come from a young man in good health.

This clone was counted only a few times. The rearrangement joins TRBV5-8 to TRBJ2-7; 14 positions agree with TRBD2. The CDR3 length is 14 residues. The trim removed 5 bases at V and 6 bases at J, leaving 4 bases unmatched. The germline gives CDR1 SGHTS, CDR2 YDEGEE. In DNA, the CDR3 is TGTGCCAGCAGTTCGGGACTAGCGGGAGCCGAGCAGTACTTC. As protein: CASSSGLAGAEQYF.

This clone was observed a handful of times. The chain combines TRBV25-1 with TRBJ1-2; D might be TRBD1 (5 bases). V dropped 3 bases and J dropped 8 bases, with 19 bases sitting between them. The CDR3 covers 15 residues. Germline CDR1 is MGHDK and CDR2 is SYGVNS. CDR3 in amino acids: CASSDPSTGTGGYTF. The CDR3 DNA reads TGTGCCAGCAGTGACCCATCCACAGGAACGGGCGGCTACACCTTC.

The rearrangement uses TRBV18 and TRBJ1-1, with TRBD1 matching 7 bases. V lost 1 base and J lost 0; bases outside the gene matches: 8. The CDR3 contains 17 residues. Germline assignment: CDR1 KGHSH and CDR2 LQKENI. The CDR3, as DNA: TGTGCCAGCTCACCACAGGGGGCCAGGGTGATGAACACTGAAGCTTTCTTT. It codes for CASSPQGARVMNTEAFF.

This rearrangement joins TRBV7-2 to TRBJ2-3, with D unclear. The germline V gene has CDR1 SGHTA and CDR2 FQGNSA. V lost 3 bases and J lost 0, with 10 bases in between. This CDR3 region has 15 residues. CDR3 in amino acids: CASSLRTRSTDTQYF. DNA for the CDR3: TGTGCCAGCAGCTTGAGAACGCGTAGCACAGATACGCAGTATTTT. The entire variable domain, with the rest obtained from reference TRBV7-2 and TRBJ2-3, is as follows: GAGVSQSPSNKVTEKGKDVELRCDPISGHTALYWYRQSLGQGLEFLIYFQGNSAPDKSGLPSDRFSAERTGGSVSTLTIQRTQQEDSAVYLCASSLRTRSTDTQYFGPGTRLTVL.

The CDR3 region has the DNA TGTGCCACCAGCAGAGTTCGGGGACCTGCTGTAGAGCAGTACTTC. Residues: CATSRVRGPAVEQYF. The chain links TRBV15 to TRBJ2-7; D could derive from TRBD1 or TRBD2 (5 bases each). V gave up 1 base and J gave up 7 bases, with 17 bases separating them. The length of the CDR3 is 15 residues. Germline CDR1 is LNHNV and CDR2 is YYDKDF (reference sequence).

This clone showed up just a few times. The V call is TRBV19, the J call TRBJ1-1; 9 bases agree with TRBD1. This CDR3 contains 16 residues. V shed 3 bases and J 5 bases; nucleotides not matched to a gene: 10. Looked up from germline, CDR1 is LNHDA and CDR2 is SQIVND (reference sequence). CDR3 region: CASSIQSDRGWTEAFF. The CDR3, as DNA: TGTGCCAGTAGTATCCAATCGGACAGGGGATGGACTGAAGCTTTCTTT.

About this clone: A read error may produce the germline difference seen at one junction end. Here the CDR3 DNA reads TGTGCCAGCAGTTACGGGACGGCGCGTGGGGAGACCCAGCACTTC. Translated, it gives CASSYGTARGETQHF. The rearrangement links TRBV6-5 to TRBJ2-5; D may match TRBD1 or TRBD2 (5 bases each). Germline V gene lookup returns CDR1 MNHEY and CDR2 SVGAGI. CDR3 length equals 15 residues.

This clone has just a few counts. The CDR3 nucleotides are TGTGCCAGCAGGAAGACAGGTGTCCTTAGCTATGGCTACACCTTC. Translated: CASRKTGVLSYGYTF. The rearrangement uses TRBV2 and TRBJ1-2; maybe TRBD1 (6 bases). This CDR3 has 15 amino acids. Trimming removed 6 bases at V and 4 bases at J, with 18 bases between. From germline, CDR1 is SNHLY and CDR2 FYNNEI.

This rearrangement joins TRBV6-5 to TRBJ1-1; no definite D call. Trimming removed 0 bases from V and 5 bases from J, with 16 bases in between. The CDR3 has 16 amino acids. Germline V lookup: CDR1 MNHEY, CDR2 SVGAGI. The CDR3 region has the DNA TGTGCCAGCAGTTACTCGTTACTGACCGAGTGGACTGAAGCTTTCTTT. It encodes CASSYSLLTEWTEAFF.

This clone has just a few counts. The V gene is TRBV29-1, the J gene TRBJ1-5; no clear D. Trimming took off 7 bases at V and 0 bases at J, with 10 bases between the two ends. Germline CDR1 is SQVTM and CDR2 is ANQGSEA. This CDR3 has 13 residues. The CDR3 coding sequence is TGCAGCGCCCAGAAGGATAGCAATCAGCCCCAGCATTTT. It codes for CSAQKDSNQPQHF.

The CDR3 nucleotides are TGTGCCACCAGCAGAGACCAGCCTAGCGGGGGGCAGAGCTCCTACAATGAGCAGTTCTTC. This sequence encodes CATSRDQPSGGQSSYNEQFF. The chain employs TRBV15 and TRBJ2-1, with TRBD2 matching over 11 bases. V lost 0 bases and J lost 0; bases outside the gene matches: 10. This CDR3 is built from 20 residues. CDR1 and CDR2 from the germline V gene are LNHNV and YYDKDF (reference sequence).

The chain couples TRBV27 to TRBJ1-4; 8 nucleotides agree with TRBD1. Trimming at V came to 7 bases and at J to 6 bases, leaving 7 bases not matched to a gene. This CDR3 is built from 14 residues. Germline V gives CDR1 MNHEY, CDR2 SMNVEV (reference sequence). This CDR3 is CASTRDRRHEKLFF. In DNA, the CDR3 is TGTGCCAGCACAAGGGACAGGCGACATGAAAAACTGTTTTTT.

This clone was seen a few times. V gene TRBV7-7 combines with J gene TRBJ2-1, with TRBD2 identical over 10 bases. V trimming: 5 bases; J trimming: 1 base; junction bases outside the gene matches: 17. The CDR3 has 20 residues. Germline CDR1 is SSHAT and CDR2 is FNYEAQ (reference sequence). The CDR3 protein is CASSAVGLAGAKISYNEQFF. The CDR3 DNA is TGTGCCAGCAGCGCCGTGGGGCTAGCGGGAGCCAAAATATCCTACAATGAGCAGTTCTTC.

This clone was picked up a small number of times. The CDR3 DNA reads as TGTGCCGGAGGATTGCGTACCACCGGGGAGCTGTTTTTT. Its protein is CAGGLRTTGELFF. The rearrangement uses TRBV6-1 and TRBJ2-2; possibly TRBD2 for D (5 bases). This CDR3 spans 13 amino acids. V lost 11 bases to trimming and J lost 4 bases, with 14 bases between them. CDR1 and CDR2 from the germline V gene are MNHNS and SASEGT.

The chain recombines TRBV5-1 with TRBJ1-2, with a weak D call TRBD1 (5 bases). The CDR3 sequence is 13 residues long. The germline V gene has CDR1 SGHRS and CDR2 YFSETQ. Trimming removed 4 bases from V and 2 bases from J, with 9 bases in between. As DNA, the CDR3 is TGCGCCAGCAGCCCGGGACGGAACTATGGCTACACCTTC. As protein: CASSPGRNYGYTF.

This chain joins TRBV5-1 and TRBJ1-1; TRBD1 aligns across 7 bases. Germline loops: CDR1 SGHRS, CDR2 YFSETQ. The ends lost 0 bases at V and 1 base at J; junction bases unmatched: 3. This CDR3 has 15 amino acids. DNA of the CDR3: TGCGCCAGCAGCTTGGCAGGGGGAGCGAACACTGAAGCTTTCTTT. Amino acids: CASSLAGGANTEAFF. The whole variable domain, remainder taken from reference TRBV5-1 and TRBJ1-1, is KAGVTQTPRYLIKTRGQQVTLSCSPISGHRSVSWYQQTPGQGLQFLFEYFSETQRNKGNFPGRFSGRQFSNSRSEMNVSTLELGDSALYLCASSLAGGANTEAFFGQGTRLTVV.

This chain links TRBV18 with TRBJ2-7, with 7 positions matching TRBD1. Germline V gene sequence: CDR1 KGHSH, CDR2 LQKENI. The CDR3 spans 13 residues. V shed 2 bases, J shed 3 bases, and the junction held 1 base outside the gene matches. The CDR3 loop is CASSPNRGYEQYF. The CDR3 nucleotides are TGTGCCAGCTCACCAAACAGGGGCTACGAGCAGTACTTC.

The CDR3 sequence: CASSLSLFRGPGSYNEQFF. For the CDR3, the DNA is TGTGCCAGCAGTTTATCGTTATTTAGGGGTCCCGGGTCCTACAATGAGCAGTTCTTC. The chain combines TRBV27 with TRBJ2-1, with D possibly matching TRBD1 (5 bases). The germline gives CDR1 MNHEY, CDR2 SMNVEV (reference sequence). The CDR3 spans 19 residues. Deletions cut 0 bases from V and 1 base from J, with 19 bases between.

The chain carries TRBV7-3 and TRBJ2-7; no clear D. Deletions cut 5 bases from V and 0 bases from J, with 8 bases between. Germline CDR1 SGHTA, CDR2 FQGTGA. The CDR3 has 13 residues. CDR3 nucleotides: TGTGCCAGCAGCCTCGCGGACTCCTACGAGCAGTACTTC. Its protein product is CASSLADSYEQYF.

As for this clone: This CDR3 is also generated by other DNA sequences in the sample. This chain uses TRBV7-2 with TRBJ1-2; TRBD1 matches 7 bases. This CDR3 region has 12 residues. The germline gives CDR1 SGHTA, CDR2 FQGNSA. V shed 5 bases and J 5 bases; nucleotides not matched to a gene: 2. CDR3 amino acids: CASSPGGYGYTF. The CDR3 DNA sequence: TGTGCCAGCAGCCCAGGGGGATATGGCTACACCTTC.

Here the CDR3 DNA reads TGTGCCAGCAGCTTGTCGGGACTAGCGGGAGCCCACGAGCAGTACTTC. Translation gives CASSLSGLAGAHEQYF. The chain is built from TRBV7-2 and TRBJ2-7; 14 bases are a match to TRBD2. The CDR3 spans 16 residues. Germline lookup yields CDR1 SGHTA and CDR2 FQGNSA. The junction had 6 bases not matched to a gene; V was cut back by 3 bases and J by 5 bases.

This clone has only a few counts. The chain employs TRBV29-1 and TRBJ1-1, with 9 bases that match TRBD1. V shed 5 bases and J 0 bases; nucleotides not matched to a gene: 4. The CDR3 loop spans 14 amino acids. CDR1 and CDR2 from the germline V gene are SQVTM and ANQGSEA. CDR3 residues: CSVSGQGLNTEAFF. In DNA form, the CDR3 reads TGCAGCGTTTCAGGACAGGGGCTGAACACTGAAGCTTTCTTT.

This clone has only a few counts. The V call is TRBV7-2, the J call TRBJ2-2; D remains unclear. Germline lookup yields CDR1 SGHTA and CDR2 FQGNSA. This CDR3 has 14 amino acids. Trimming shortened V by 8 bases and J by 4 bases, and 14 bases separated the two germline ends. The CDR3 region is CASRPRWVTGELFF. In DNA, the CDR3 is TGTGCCAGCCGGCCCCGGTGGGTCACCGGGGAGCTGTTTTTT.